The sequence of this TCR beta chain was determined in a study of persistence of HIV-infected CD4 T cells. Cells were stimulated nonspecifically with anti-CD3/anti-CD28 magnetic beads. Sorting of responding CD4+ T cells relied on upregulated CD40 ligand together with CD69. This was the immunoSEQ version 4 assay in survey mode. Produced via immunoSEQ multiplex PCR; TCRdb's table is partial and in-frame only. The sample yields 44,000 or so clones, 90% to 95% seen once. V was trimmed by 3 bases and J by 2 bases, leaving 8 bases between them. The germline V gene has CDR1 KGHSH and CDR2 LQKENI. The CDR3 runs to 14 residues. Concerning this clone itself: Antigen specificity is unknown.

The rearrangement links TRBV18 to TRBJ1-3, with D hard to call. The source material was CD4+ T cells sorted from PBMCs after roughly 18-hour stimulation, sampled from a patient who received antiretroviral therapy. This sequence originates from an adult man with HIV who was CMV-seropositive. The CDR3 protein is CASSPPGTGNTIYF. DNA for the CDR3: TGTGCCAGCTCACCCCCCGGGACTGGAAACACCATATATTTT.